The 25 T cell receptor beta chains below were found in one sample sequenced in a study of vaccination effects on CD4 cells after COVID-19. ViraFEST assay sequencing came after antigen-specific CD4+ T cells were expanded with viral peptide pools. Isolating CD4+ T cells followed roughly ten days of culture. Infection dated between March and December 2020, before the Alpha, Beta and Delta variants reached the United States. No antigens are known for them. The method was immunoSEQ multiplex PCR; TCRdb's version includes in-frame clones alone and lacks a portion of them. The sample yields fewer than 60,000 clones, more than 65% seen once. The starting material was CD4+ T cells from PBMCs cultured with HIV peptides, obtained before COVID-19 vaccination. Specified subset: HIV-1 Nef peptide pool negative control/reference culture. These receptors were obtained from a human donor who had a prior SARS-CoV-2 infection.

This clone was seen a few times. This rearrangement joins TRBV3-1 (or the pseudogene TRBV3-2) to TRBJ1-2; D is undetermined. The length of the CDR3 is 12 residues. V lost 1 base and J lost 10, with 10 bases in between. Germline lookup yields CDR1 LGHDT and CDR2 YNNKEL (reference sequence). The CDR3 region is CASSQVGGDYTF. Here the CDR3 DNA reads TGTGCCAGCAGCCAAGTGGGCGGAGACTACACCTTC.

The rearrangement links TRBV6-2 or TRBV6-3 to TRBJ2-7; 10 bases match TRBD1. Per germline, CDR1 MNHEY and CDR2 SVGEGT. The CDR3 contains 15 residues. V lost 5 bases to trimming and J lost 4 bases; unmatched junction nucleotides: 8. CDR3 bases: TGTGCCAGCAGTAGCCGGACAGGGGGAGCTTACGAGCAGTACTTC. This codes for CASSSRTGGAYEQYF.

The CDR3 protein is CASKSQGSYEQYF. In DNA form, the CDR3 reads TGTGCCAGCAAGTCGCAGGGATCCTACGAGCAGTACTTC. V gene TRBV27 combines with J gene TRBJ2-7; D might be TRBD1 (5 bases). V was pared by 7 bases and J by 1 base, with 11 bases between. This CDR3 is built from 13 residues. Germline loops: CDR1 MNHEY, CDR2 SMNVEV (reference sequence).

The chain recombines TRBV18 with TRBJ2-2; D gene ambiguous. Deletions cut 4 bases from V and 4 bases from J, with 7 bases between. The CDR3 length is 13 residues. Germline CDR1 reads KGHSH; CDR2 reads LQKENI. Here the CDR3 reads CASSLYSTGELFF. DNA for the CDR3: TGTGCCAGCTCACTCTACAGCACCGGGGAGCTGTTTTTT.

The CDR3: CASGSSGRAVGEQFF. In nucleotides, the CDR3 is TGTGCCAGCGGATCTAGCGGGAGGGCCGTCGGTGAGCAGTTCTTC. The chain is built from TRBV7-2 and TRBJ2-1; TRBD2 matches at 12 bases. Germline V gives CDR1 SGHTA, CDR2 FQGNSA. With V trimmed by 8 bases and J by 9 bases, 11 bases remained unmatched. The CDR3 is made up of 15 amino acids. Combining the CDR3 with reference TRBV7-2 and TRBJ2-1 gives the whole variable domain GAGVSQSPSNKVTEKGKDVELRCDPISGHTALYWYRQSLGQGLEFLIYFQGNSAPDKSGLPSDRFSAERTGGSVSTLTIQRTQQEDSAVYLCASGSSGRAVGEQFFGPGTRLTVL.

This chain connects TRBV9 to TRBJ1-4; 8 nucleotides align to TRBD1. CDR1 and CDR2 from the germline V gene are SGDLS and YYNGEE. CDR3 length equals 15 residues. The ends lost 0 bases at V and 7 bases at J; junction bases unmatched: 5. The CDR3 DNA reads as TGTGCCAGCAGCGTAGCGACAGGGGTCGGTGAAAAACTGTTTTTT. Its protein is CASSVATGVGEKLFF.

This clone has more than one count but fewer than ten. V and J are TRBV10-3 and TRBJ2-1, with 8 bases lining up with TRBD2. The V segment lost 2 bases and the J segment 0 bases; nucleotides outside the gene matches: 6. The germline CDR1 and CDR2 sequences are ENHRY and SYGVKD. The CDR3 consists of 17 residues. In DNA, the CDR3 is TGTGCCATCAGTGAGCCGACTAGCGCCCTCTCCTACAATGAGCAGTTCTTC. Amino acid sequence: CAISEPTSALSYNEQFF.

The chain combines TRBV25-1 with TRBJ1-2; possible D gene TRBD1, 5 bases. V dropped 3 bases and J dropped 6 bases, with 14 bases sitting between them. Per germline, CDR1 MGHDK and CDR2 SYGVNS. This CDR3 spans 14 amino acids. The CDR3 region has the DNA TGTGCCAGCAGTGACAGGGATGGCTGGGATGGCTACACCTTC. The encoded protein is CASSDRDGWDGYTF.

The J gene is TRBJ1-6, the V gene TRBV7-6, with D possibly being TRBD1 (5 bases). The CDR3 loop spans 17 amino acids. V lost 3 bases to trimming and J lost 7 bases, with 19 bases between them. The germline CDR1 and CDR2 sequences are SGHVS and FNYEAQ. CDR3 loop: CASSLMVGRGENSPLHF. CDR3 DNA sequence: TGTGCCAGCAGCTTGATGGTAGGGAGGGGAGAAAATTCACCCCTCCACTTT.

V gene TRBV9 combines with J gene TRBJ2-7; D is tentatively TRBD1 or TRBD2 (5 bases each). CDR3 length equals 14 residues. Per germline, CDR1 SGDLS and CDR2 YYNGEE. The germline V and J ends were trimmed by 2 bases and 0 bases, with 9 bases remaining between them. The CDR3, as DNA: TGTGCCAGCAGCGTGGGACCAATCTCCTACGAGCAGTACTTC. Translated: CASSVGPISYEQYF.

The CDR3 loop reads CASSPFGDRLSGELFF. The CDR3 nucleotides read TGCGCCAGCAGCCCCTTTGGGGACCGGTTAAGCGGGGAGCTGTTTTTT. The V call is TRBV5-1, the J call TRBJ2-2; D may be TRBD1 or TRBD2 (5 bases each). This CDR3 is 16 amino acids long. The germline V and J ends were trimmed by 4 bases and 7 bases, with 20 bases remaining between them. CDR1 SGHRS and CDR2 YFSETQ come from the germline V gene.

This clone occurred once. The chain links TRBV18 to TRBJ2-4; D is uncertain. This CDR3 is built from 16 residues. V was shortened by 3 bases and J by 0 bases, with 12 bases between the two germline ends. Germline-derived CDR1 and CDR2 are KGHSH and LQKENI. Here the CDR3 reads CASSPLYMVAKNIQYF. The CDR3, as DNA: TGTGCCAGCTCACCTCTGTATATGGTAGCCAAAAACATTCAGTACTTC.

CDR3 in DNA: TGTGCCAGCAGCACGGACTTTAGCGGGAGGAGGGGAGAGACCCAGTACTTC. Translation: CASSTDFSGRRGETQYF. This rearrangement joins TRBV7-2 to TRBJ2-5; 10 positions match TRBD2. The CDR3 consists of 17 residues. The V segment lost 5 bases and the J segment 4 bases; nucleotides outside the gene matches: 13. Germline V lookup: CDR1 SGHTA, CDR2 FQGNSA.

This clone occurred a few times. The chain has TRBV9 and TRBJ2-3; possible D gene TRBD2, 6 bases. Germline V gene lookup returns CDR1 SGDLS and CDR2 YYNGEE. V was clipped by 3 bases and J by 0 bases, with 11 bases between them. This CDR3 region has 15 residues. The CDR3 coding sequence is TGTGCCAGCAGCGCGGTGGGAGGAAGCACAGATACGCAGTATTTT. It encodes CASSAVGGSTDTQYF.

This chain joins TRBV20-1 and TRBJ2-5, with D possibly being TRBD1 or TRBD2 (5 bases each). The germline V gene encodes CDR1 DFQATT and CDR2 SNEGSKA (reference sequence). This CDR3 comprises 11 residues. V was trimmed by 5 bases and J by 7 bases, leaving 11 bases between them. DNA of the CDR3: TGCAGTGCTGGGGACGCGGGGACCCAGTACTTC. Its translation: CSAGDAGTQYF.

This clone was seen a few times. Written as DNA, the CDR3 is TGTGCCAGCGGGGGGGTAGGAAAACTGTTTTTT. Its protein product is CASGGVGKLFF. The chain couples TRBV2 to TRBJ1-4; possible D gene TRBD1, 5 bases. V was pared by 8 bases and J by 10 bases, with 11 bases between. Germline V gives CDR1 SNHLY, CDR2 FYNNEI. This CDR3 spans 11 amino acids.

The chain combines TRBV7-2 with TRBJ1-2; 11 positions agree with TRBD1. CDR1 and CDR2 (germline): SGHTA, FQGNSA. Trimming removed 7 bases from V and 3 bases from J; junction bases left unmatched: 7. This CDR3 spans 15 amino acids. The CDR3 loop reads CASIPDRGRDYGYTF. The CDR3 DNA sequence: TGTGCCAGCATTCCGGACAGGGGGCGCGACTATGGCTACACCTTC.

DNA of the CDR3: TGTGCCAGCAGCTTAGCTATAGATGAAGCTTTCTTT. It is translated as CASSLAIDEAFF. The chain couples TRBV7-2 to TRBJ1-1; D is ambiguous. Germline-derived CDR1 and CDR2 are SGHTA and FQGNSA. The CDR3 sequence is 12 residues long. Trimming stripped 0 bases from V and 7 bases from J, with 6 bases between.

J is TRBJ2-7 and V is TRBV3-1 (or the pseudogene TRBV3-2); D uncertain. The CDR3 extends over 14 amino acids. Trimming removed 1 base at V and 7 bases at J, with 14 bases between. CDR1 is LGHDT and CDR2 is YNNKEL in the germline V gene (reference sequence). This CDR3 is CASSQGNTIEEQYF. In DNA form, the CDR3 reads TGTGCCAGCAGCCAAGGAAATACTATCGAGGAGCAGTACTTC.

This clone appeared a few times. The chain couples TRBV2 to TRBJ2-3; 10 bases are a match to TRBD2. V gave up 6 bases and J gave up 2 bases; unmatched junction bases: 5. The CDR3 loop spans 15 amino acids. Germline V gene data show CDR1 as SNHLY and CDR2 as FYNNEI. The CDR3 loop is CASRAGTSDTDTQYF. The CDR3 coding sequence is TGTGCCAGCAGGGCCGGGACTAGCGACACAGATACGCAGTATTTT.

The V call is TRBV11-3, the J call TRBJ1-2; 7 nucleotides agree with TRBD1. Trimming took 0 bases from V and 4 from J; bases not matched to a gene: 8. Germline CDR1 is SGHNT and CDR2 is YENEEA. The CDR3 is 16 residues long. CDR3 bases: TGTGCCAGCAGCTTAGAAGGGAGAGGGGGCGTCTATGGCTACACCTTC. This encodes CASSLEGRGGVYGYTF.

The rearrangement uses TRBV5-4 and TRBJ1-4, with 9 nucleotides matching TRBD1. CDR1 SGHNT and CDR2 YYREEE come from the germline V gene (reference sequence). This CDR3 is built from 14 residues. Trimming cost V 4 bases and J 7 bases; bases outside gene matches: 5. The DNA of the CDR3 is TGTGCCAGCAGCACGGACAGGGGAAGTGAAAAACTGTTTTTT. Translation gives CASSTDRGSEKLFF.

The chain recombines TRBV5-1 with TRBJ1-1; D might be TRBD1 (5 bases). Germline V gene lookup returns CDR1 SGHRS and CDR2 YFSETQ. The V end was cut by 0 bases, the J end by 4 bases, with 10 bases between. The CDR3 sequence is 14 residues long. CDR3 DNA sequence: TGCGCCAGCAGCTTGGGGGGCTGGGGCACTGAAGCTTTCTTT. Amino acids: CASSLGGWGTEAFF.

The J gene is TRBJ1-6, the V gene TRBV6-1; D is perhaps TRBD1 (6 bases). V was pared by 3 bases and J by 1 base, with 10 bases between. The CDR3 has 16 amino acids. Germline V gene data show CDR1 as MNHNS and CDR2 as SASEGT. CDR3 in amino acids: CASSDIQGSYNSPLHF. For the CDR3, the DNA is TGTGCCAGCAGTGATATCCAGGGGTCCTATAATTCACCCCTCCACTTT.

The chain carries TRBV6-6 and TRBJ1-3, with D perhaps matching TRBD1 (6 bases). The germline gives CDR1 MNHNY, CDR2 SVGAGI (reference sequence). CDR3 length: 16 amino acids. Trimming removed 6 bases at V and 4 bases at J, with 19 bases between. The CDR3 loop is CASSLQGRPPGNTIYF. The CDR3 DNA sequence: TGTGCCAGCAGCCTACAGGGTCGCCCCCCCGGAAACACCATATATTTT.